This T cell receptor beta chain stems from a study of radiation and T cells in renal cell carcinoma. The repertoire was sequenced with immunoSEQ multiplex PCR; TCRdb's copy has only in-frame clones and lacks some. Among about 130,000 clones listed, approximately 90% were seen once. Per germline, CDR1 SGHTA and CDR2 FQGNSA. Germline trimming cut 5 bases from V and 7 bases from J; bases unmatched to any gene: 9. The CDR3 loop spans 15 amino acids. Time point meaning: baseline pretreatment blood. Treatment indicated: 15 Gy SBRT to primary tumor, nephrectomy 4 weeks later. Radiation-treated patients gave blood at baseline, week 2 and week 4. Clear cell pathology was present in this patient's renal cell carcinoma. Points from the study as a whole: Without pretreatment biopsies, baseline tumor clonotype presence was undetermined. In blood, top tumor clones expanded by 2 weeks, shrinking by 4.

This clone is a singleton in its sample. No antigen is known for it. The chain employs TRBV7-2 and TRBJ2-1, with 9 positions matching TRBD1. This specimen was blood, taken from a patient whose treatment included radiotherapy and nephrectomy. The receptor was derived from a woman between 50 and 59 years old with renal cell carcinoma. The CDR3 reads CASSPTGGINNEQFF. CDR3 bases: TGTGCCAGCAGCCCGACAGGGGGTATTAATAATGAGCAGTTCTTC.